The sequence of this T cell receptor (beta chain) was determined in a study of regulatory T cells in long-lasting Graves disease. V was cut by 2 bases and J by 0 bases, with 22 bases left in between. CDR1 SQVTM and CDR2 ANQGSEA come from the germline V gene. The CDR3 length is 18 residues. TCR beta libraries were built with iRepertoire HTBI primers and Arm-PCR of CDR3 regions. TCRdb reprocessed the multiplex PCR reads via MiXCR and lists one record per CDR3 protein. The top ten hold 40% to 55% of the sample, which has over 650,000 distinct CDR3 sequences, around 30% seen once. This clonotype occurred a few times. The time point: persistent/refractory GD, antithyroid drugs over 5 years with positive TRAb. Making the TCR library involved RNA that had been extracted from PBMCs. Nine-milliliter peripheral blood samples went into EDTA tubes.

This receptor was taken from a female donor with Graves disease. The sample consisted of peripheral blood mononuclear cells (PBMCs), taken when the disease was refractory, from a patient treated with antithyroid drugs. The rearrangement links TRBV29-1 to TRBJ1-1; D perhaps matches TRBD1 (6 bases). The CDR3 nucleotides are TGCAGCGTTGAATATCCCGCAGGGGATTCATTTATGAACACTGAAGCTTTCTTT. Translation gives CSVEYPAGDSFMNTEAFF.